This T cell receptor (beta chain) was recorded in a study of blood T cell repertoires in COVID-19. Study overall: Some COVID-19 samples were acute and others convalescent; all came from the United States, Italy and Spain. Sources were T cells, B-cell-depleted T cells, or PBMCs; the material itself was cDNA or gDNA.

Original methodology: Amplification of reference gene primers was used by the study to estimate nucleated cell counts. Only in-frame clones appear in the TCRdb table, and some are missing; sequencing was by immunoSEQ multiplex PCR. The DNA gave D and trimming, while V, J and clone size come from that table. The top ten clones hold around 5% of a sample with over 120,000 clones, roughly 84% of them seen once. CDR3 length: 14 amino acids. V lost 2 bases to trimming and J lost 1 base, with 8 bases between them. Looked up from germline, CDR1 is MDHEN and CDR2 is SYDVKM. The chain employs TRBV28 and TRBJ1-1, with D possibly TRBD1 on 5 matching bases. Sequenced material: peripheral blood. The sequence was collected from a human donor in a cohort sampled during active COVID-19. As DNA, the CDR3 is TGTGCCAGCAGTTTAGGCACAGGGAACACTGAAGCTTTCTTT. This encodes CASSLGTGNTEAFF.